This T cell receptor (beta chain) derives from a study of blood T cell repertoires in COVID-19. Methods used by the authors: How many nucleated cells were present was estimated from reference gene primer amplification. Data came from immunoSEQ multiplex PCR; TCRdb stores just in-frame clones and leaves some out. V, J and clone size are taken as reported in that table, and D and trimming were inferred from the DNA itself. The table records almost 300,000 clones, around 87% of them present only once. Per germline, CDR1 MDHEN and CDR2 SYDVKM. The CDR3 has 16 amino acids. V was clipped by 3 bases and J by 3 bases, with 15 bases between them.

This receptor was obtained from a man between 65 and 79 years old with acute or convalescent COVID-19. Sample: peripheral blood. The V gene is TRBV28, the J gene TRBJ1-5, with a weak D call TRBD1 (5 bases). The CDR3 DNA sequence: TGTGCCAGCAGTTTCTCCTTGACAGACCCCAATCAGCCCCAGCATTTT. It codes for CASSFSLTDPNQPQHF.